This TCR beta chain is from a study of T cell responses to AZD1222 COVID-19 vaccine. Whole-study context: Pooled samples include second doses given at about 4 or 12 weeks.

The sample holds one count of this clone. The antigen is undetermined. Overall study findings and caveats: Clonal diversity was possibly underestimated, and white British individuals and females predominated among donors. Vaccine-associated CD4 TCRs ranged over spike, dominating at 160-218 and 743-854.

The length of the CDR3 is 14 residues. Germline assignment: CDR1 MDHEN and CDR2 SYDVKM. With 4 bases removed from V and 5 bases from J, the gap between germline ends came to 14 bases. Libraries were prepared by immunoSEQ multiplex PCR; TCRdb keeps only in-frame clonotypes and omits some of them. The profile shows some 150,000 clones, around nine tenths of them singletons. Here the sequenced sample was peripheral blood, taken on day 0 of AZD1222 vaccination. This receptor was obtained from an adult in good health. The rearrangement uses TRBV28 and TRBJ1-1; D perhaps matches TRBD1 (6 bases). CDR3 in DNA: TGTGCCAGCAGTTCGACAGGAGGGGTGACTGAAGCTTTCTTT. It encodes CASSSTGGVTEAFF.